This T cell receptor (beta chain) was documented in a study of shared clonotypes between healthy human individuals. The genomic DNA of each subset was split evenly across several immunoSEQ plates. Sequencing was performed with immunoSEQ multiplex PCR; in TCRdb, only in-frame clones are kept and a portion is missing. The sample consists of approximately 2,300,000 clones, around 92% of them appearing once. CDR3 length: 14 residues. The V end lost 7 bases, the J end lost 6 bases, and 16 bases lay between the germline ends. Germline assignment: CDR1 LNHDA and CDR2 SQIVND (reference sequence). As to this clone: Its antigen is not identified.

Findings and caveats of the study: Donor scarcity curtailed the genetic and exposure-history diversity represented herein. Roughly 5.3% of naive CD4 clonotypes were common to four donors.

This sequence joins TRBV19 and TRBJ2-1; D is tentatively TRBD1 or TRBD2 (5 bases each). This sequence was found in a man aged 18 to 30 in good health. Some clones in this sample may be carry-over from other donors' samples. Input material: naive CD4+ T cells from PBMCs. Sample subset: CD45RA+ positively selected. CDR3 sequence reads: CASTLGPRGNEQFF. CDR3 bases: TGTGCCAGTACCCTGGGACCCCGAGGCAATGAGCAGTTCTTC.